The next 27 T cell receptor beta chains were all read from a single sample in a study of chemoradiotherapy in HPV16-positive cancers (dated by TCRdb to between 2021 and 2024). To prepare the library, the immunoSEQ multiplex PCR assay was applied. In its TCRdb copy, this immuneACCESS table keeps in-frame sequences only and misses some clones. Where compared with another copy, unresolved V genes explain less than half of these, and the others have no known cause. The sample table records 30,000 to 50,000 clones; under 80% of these occur just once. The ten largest clones take up 4.5% to 6.5% of the sample. Sequences were derived from blood, sampled from a patient who underwent chemoradiotherapy. These receptors were obtained from a human donor with HPV-associated anogenital cancer.

The chain uses TRBV7-2 and TRBJ2-3, with a possible D match to TRBD1 (5 bases). The CDR3 spans 13 residues. The V end was cut by 2 bases, the J end by 4 bases, with 7 bases between. Germline assignment: CDR1 SGHTA and CDR2 FQGNSA. The CDR3 coding sequence is TGTGCCAGCAGCTTACAAGGGGCAGATACGCAGTATTTT. This gives the protein CASSLQGADTQYF.

This clone showed up just a few times. The DNA for the CDR3 is TGTGCCAGCTCACCCGACGAGACCACTGAAGCTTTCTTT. It specifies CASSPDETTEAFF. The genes are TRBV18 and TRBJ1-1; D remains ambiguous. Germline CDR1 reads KGHSH; CDR2 reads LQKENI. This CDR3 region has 13 residues. Trimming pared 3 bases from V and 4 bases from J, leaving 9 bases between.

This chain links TRBV14 with TRBJ2-1, with 7 bases identical to TRBD1. Losses at the gene ends were 4 bases for V and 2 bases for J; bases not matched to a gene: 5. The CDR3 has 15 residues. The germline V gene has CDR1 SGHDN and CDR2 FVKESK. The CDR3 region is CASSPNRGPYNEQFF. CDR3 nucleotide sequence: TGTGCCAGCAGCCCCAACAGGGGACCCTACAATGAGCAGTTCTTC.

V usage is TRBV4-3 and J usage is TRBJ2-7, with 9 bases lining up with TRBD1. The CDR3 has 14 residues. The V segment lost 1 base and the J segment 4 bases; nucleotides outside the gene matches: 2. Germline V CDR1 and CDR2: LGHNA, YSLEER. CDR3 sequence: CASSQGDRGYEQYF. The CDR3 nucleotides read TGCGCCAGCAGCCAAGGCGACAGGGGGTACGAGCAGTACTTC.

The chain recombines TRBV5-1 with TRBJ2-7; 9 bases line up with TRBD1. The CDR3 runs to 14 residues. V trimming: 4 bases; J trimming: 6 bases; junction bases outside the gene matches: 8. Germline-derived CDR1 and CDR2 are SGHRS and YFSETQ. The CDR3 DNA follows: TGCGCCAGCAGCGAGCGGACAGGGGAAGGCGAGCAGTACTTC. This encodes CASSERTGEGEQYF.

This clone showed up just a few times. The CDR3 DNA reads TGTGCCAGCCAGAGAGAGGGGGCGGACACAGATACGCAGTATTTT. Amino acids: CASQREGADTDTQYF. V gene TRBV6-5 combines with J gene TRBJ2-3, with 7 bases that match TRBD1. The V gene end was trimmed by 8 bases and the J gene end by 2 bases; junction bases not matched to a gene: 10. This CDR3 comprises 15 residues. Germline V gene sequence: CDR1 MNHEY, CDR2 SVGAGI.

The chain employs TRBV5-1 and TRBJ2-5, with 9 bases fitting TRBD1. Trimming removed 4 bases from V and 2 bases from J; junction bases left unmatched: 6. CDR3 length: 15 residues. The germline CDR1 and CDR2 sequences are SGHRS and YFSETQ. CDR3 in amino acids: CASSREDRGQETQYF. The DNA of the CDR3 is TGCGCCAGCAGCCGGGAGGACAGGGGACAAGAGACCCAGTACTTC. The whole variable domain, remainder taken from reference TRBV5-1 and TRBJ2-5, is KAGVTQTPRYLIKTRGQQVTLSCSPISGHRSVSWYQQTPGQGLQFLFEYFSETQRNKGNFPGRFSGRQFSNSRSEMNVSTLELGDSALYLCASSREDRGQETQYFGPGTRLLVL.

The chain links TRBV11-2 to TRBJ1-1; D remains ambiguous. The V and J ends lost 0 bases and 3 bases respectively, with 5 bases between them. This CDR3 is built from 13 residues. Germline V CDR1 and CDR2: SGHAT, FQNNGV. CDR3 amino acids: CASSLDTDTEAFF. CDR3 in DNA: TGTGCCAGCAGCTTAGATACGGACACTGAAGCTTTCTTT.

The table lists this clone with a count of one. The chain recombines TRBV5-6 with TRBJ1-1, with TRBD1 matching over 10 bases. Germline V gene lookup returns CDR1 SGHDT and CDR2 YYEEEE. The J segment lost 6 bases and the V segment lost 4 bases, leaving 6 bases of the junction unmatched. The CDR3 spans 14 residues. The CDR3 DNA is TGTGCCAGCAGCCGGGACAGGGGCTGGGCTGAAGCTTTCTTT. Translated: CASSRDRGWAEAFF.

This chain uses TRBV7-3 with TRBJ1-2, with TRBD1 as a possible D gene (5 bases). The CDR3 spans 12 residues. The V and J ends lost 5 bases and 6 bases respectively, with 10 bases between them. CDR1 is SGHTA and CDR2 is FQGTGA in the germline V gene. The CDR3 sequence: CASSGHLDGYTF. CDR3 nucleotides: TGTGCCAGCAGCGGACACTTAGATGGCTACACCTTC.

V and J are TRBV6-5 and TRBJ2-7, with D possibly matching TRBD1 (6 bases). The CDR3 runs 12 residues. V dropped 7 bases and J dropped 4 bases, with 11 bases sitting between them. From germline, CDR1 is MNHEY and CDR2 SVGAGI. As DNA, the CDR3 is TGTGCCAGCAAACAGGGCCAGTACGAGCAGTACTTC. Encoded protein: CASKQGQYEQYF.

This clone came up a few times. The chain couples TRBV10-1 to TRBJ1-1; tentative D call: TRBD1 (5 bases). CDR3 length: 18 residues. V lost 2 bases, J lost 3 bases, and 22 bases lay in between. The germline V gene encodes CDR1 WNHNN and CDR2 SYGVQD (reference sequence). CDR3: CASSETDNWDGSDTEAFF. CDR3 in DNA: TGCGCCAGCAGTGAGACGGACAATTGGGACGGTTCGGACACTGAAGCTTTCTTT.

The chain couples TRBV5-1 to TRBJ2-1, with a possible D match to TRBD2 (5 bases). CDR1 and CDR2 from the germline V gene are SGHRS and YFSETQ. CDR3 size: 13 residues. V dropped 5 bases and J dropped 3 bases, with 9 bases sitting between them. CDR3 in DNA: TGCGCCAGCAGACACGGACTCTACAATGAGCAGTTCTTC. It translates to CASRHGLYNEQFF. Variable domain in full (rest from reference TRBV5-1 and TRBJ2-1): KAGVTQTPRYLIKTRGQQVTLSCSPISGHRSVSWYQQTPGQGLQFLFEYFSETQRNKGNFPGRFSGRQFSNSRSEMNVSTLELGDSALYLCASRHGLYNEQFFGPGTRLTVL.

This clone was detected once. The chain employs TRBV5-4 and TRBJ1-1; a weak D match, TRBD1 (5 bases). This CDR3 comprises 16 residues. V lost 0 bases and J 0 bases, leaving 12 bases between the germline ends. Germline V gene data show CDR1 as SGHNT and CDR2 as YYREEE (reference sequence). The CDR3 is CASSLGQGVMNTEAFF. The DNA of the CDR3 is TGTGCCAGCAGCTTGGGTCAGGGAGTTATGAACACTGAAGCTTTCTTT.

V usage is TRBV5-1 and J usage is TRBJ2-7; the match to TRBD2 covers 9 bases. The CDR3 is 15 amino acids. V gave up 2 bases and J gave up 2 bases; unmatched junction bases: 5. Germline V gene lookup returns CDR1 SGHRS and CDR2 YFSETQ. The CDR3 DNA reads as TGCGCCAGCAGCTTTAGCGGGGGTGAGACCTACGAGCAGTACTTC. This sequence encodes CASSFSGGETYEQYF.

The chain joins TRBV7-3 to TRBJ2-7, with a tentative D call TRBD1 (5 bases). V lost 2 bases to trimming and J lost 7 bases, with 9 bases between them. The CDR3 loop spans 12 amino acids. CDR1 is SGHTA, CDR2 FQGTGA, per germline. The CDR3 region is CASSLVQGEQYF. CDR3 in DNA: TGTGCCAGCAGCTTAGTTCAGGGTGAGCAGTACTTC.

This rearrangement joins TRBV15 to TRBJ2-1; the D is unclear. Trimming took off 0 bases at V and 7 bases at J, with 10 bases between the two ends. Germline loops: CDR1 LNHNV, CDR2 YYDKDF (reference sequence). The CDR3 length is 14 residues. The CDR3 loop is CATSREIILNEQFF. The CDR3 DNA sequence: TGTGCCACCAGCAGAGAAATTATACTGAATGAGCAGTTCTTC.

The sample holds one count of this clone. The J gene is TRBJ2-7, the V gene TRBV2; a possible D gene is TRBD1 (6 bases). V was trimmed by 6 bases and J by 3 bases, leaving 15 bases between them. The V gene's germline CDR1 is SNHLY and CDR2 FYNNEI. The CDR3 is 14 residues long. The CDR3 reads CASRTQGVSYEQYF. CDR3 coding DNA: TGTGCCAGCAGGACACAGGGAGTGAGCTACGAGCAGTACTTC.

The V call is TRBV14, the J call TRBJ1-2; tentative D call: TRBD1 (5 bases). The CDR3 is 15 residues long. V lost 0 bases, J lost 1 base, and 9 bases lay in between. Germline V gene sequence: CDR1 SGHDN, CDR2 FVKESK. CDR3 bases: TGTGCCAGCAGCCAAGAGGCAGGGATTAACTATGGCTACACCTTC. Its protein product is CASSQEAGINYGYTF.

The chain recombines TRBV7-2 with TRBJ1-6; 7 nucleotides align to TRBD1. CDR3 size: 16 residues. The J segment lost 10 bases and the V segment lost 5 bases, leaving 14 bases of the junction unmatched. Germline CDR1 SGHTA, CDR2 FQGNSA. The CDR3: CASSPYRQGQRSPLHF. CDR3 in DNA: TGTGCCAGCAGCCCATACCGACAGGGCCAGAGGTCACCCCTCCACTTT. The whole variable domain, remainder taken from reference TRBV7-2 and TRBJ1-6, is GAGVSQSPSNKVTEKGKDVELRCDPISGHTALYWYRQSLGQGLEFLIYFQGNSAPDKSGLPSDRFSAERTGGSVSTLTIQRTQQEDSAVYLCASSPYRQGQRSPLHFGNGTRLTVT.

The count of this clone is one. This chain joins TRBV5-1 and TRBJ2-2; TRBD1 agrees at 8 bases. V was clipped by 2 bases and J by 5 bases; unmatched bases: 2. This CDR3 has 14 amino acids. Germline CDR1 SGHRS, CDR2 YFSETQ. CDR3 nucleotides: TGCGCCAGCAGCTTCGGACAGGGTACCGGGGAGCTGTTTTTT. This gives the protein CASSFGQGTGELFF. Drawing the rest from reference TRBV5-1 and TRBJ2-2, the complete variable domain is KAGVTQTPRYLIKTRGQQVTLSCSPISGHRSVSWYQQTPGQGLQFLFEYFSETQRNKGNFPGRFSGRQFSNSRSEMNVSTLELGDSALYLCASSFGQGTGELFFGEGSRLTVL.

The chain employs TRBV5-6 and TRBJ2-4; 9 positions agree with TRBD2. This CDR3 comprises 15 residues. V gave up 1 base and J gave up 5 bases; unmatched junction bases: 4. Germline CDR1 reads SGHDT; CDR2 reads YYEEEE. In DNA, the CDR3 is TGTGCCAGCAGCTTGAAACCTAGCGGGGAAAACATTCAGTACTTC. It is translated as CASSLKPSGENIQYF.

V and J are TRBV2 and TRBJ2-6; the D is unclear. Germline CDR1 and CDR2: SNHLY and FYNNEI. The V and J ends lost 5 bases and 0 bases respectively, with 5 bases between them. The CDR3 consists of 14 residues. The CDR3 loop reads CASSSLSGANVLTF. The DNA of the CDR3 is TGTGCCAGCAGTTCTCTCTCTGGGGCCAACGTCCTGACTTTC. Full variable domain (missing parts from reference TRBV2 and TRBJ2-6): EPEVTQTPSHQVTQMGQEVILRCVPISNHLYFYWYRQILGQKVEFLVSFYNNEISEKSEIFDDQFSVERPDGSNFTLKIRSTKLEDSAMYFCASSSLSGANVLTFGAGSRLTVL.

This chain connects TRBV7-9 to TRBJ2-5; a weak D match, TRBD2 (6 bases). Trimming took 1 base from V and 2 from J, leaving 14 bases between them. The CDR3 runs 16 residues. CDR1 and CDR2 (germline): SEHNR, FQNEAQ (reference sequence). CDR3 nucleotides: TGTGCCAGCAGCTTAGGAGGTCCCGGAGGGCAAGAGACCCAGTACTTC. It encodes CASSLGGPGGQETQYF.

CDR3 nucleotides: TGTGCCAGCAGTCCTACCTGGGGCGTAACCTACGAGCAGTACTTC. Its translation: CASSPTWGVTYEQYF. The V call is TRBV21-1, the J call TRBJ2-7; the table assigns TRBD1, which was not confirmed against the DNA. TRBV21-1 is tagged as a pseudogene. The CDR3 is 15 residues long.

J is TRBJ2-3 and V is TRBV18; 11 bases map to TRBD2. Trimming removed 0 bases from V and 2 bases from J; junction bases left unmatched: 10. Germline loops: CDR1 KGHSH, CDR2 LQKENI. This CDR3 is built from 19 residues. The CDR3 loop reads CASSPPLILAGAYTDTQYF. CDR3 in DNA: TGTGCCAGCTCACCACCGCTAATACTAGCGGGGGCATACACAGATACGCAGTATTTT.

This clone turned up a few times. The J gene is TRBJ1-6, the V gene TRBV5-8; weak D call: TRBD1 (5 bases). The germline V and J ends were trimmed by 0 bases and 10 bases, with 14 bases remaining between them. Germline-derived CDR1 and CDR2 are SGHTS and YDEGEE. The CDR3 runs to 15 residues. CDR3 sequence reads: CASSLGIDSKSPLHF. The CDR3 DNA sequence: TGTGCCAGCAGCTTGGGAATTGACAGCAAATCACCCCTCCACTTT.